Listed below are T cell receptor beta chains from one sample, sequenced in a study of cytomegalovirus exposure and HLA in healthy donors. Only in-frame clones appear in the TCRdb table, and some are missing; sequencing was by immunoSEQ multiplex PCR. Among about 190,000 clones, 84% were seen once, and the ten largest hold over 2.5%. The sample was PBMCs. Receptor source: a woman between 50 and 59 years old in good health and CMV-seropositive. Both conserved end residues are trimmed from each CDR3.

v_call	cdr3_length	j_call	cdr3_aa
TRBV6-5	12	TRBJ1-5	ASSYDRSNQPQH
TRBV21-1	13	TRBJ2-3	ASTSQGPKTDTQY
TRBV15	11	TRBJ2-7	ATSRGLLYEQY
TRBV4-3	13	TRBJ2-7	ASSPMVGQADEQY
TRBV7-8	14	TRBJ1-2	ASSLFNRVTGVDYT
TRBV6-5	13	TRBJ1-5	ASRKNRLGNQPQH
TRBV11-3	10	TRBJ2-2	ASSSNTGELF
TRBV7-9	12	TRBJ2-1	SSSFGTGRNEQF
TRBV10-3	14	TRBJ2-1	AIKSAGESSYNEQF
TRBV6-5	12	TRBJ2-5	ASSYDSERGTQY
TRBV6-1	13	TRBJ2-1	ASSRDSPSYNEQF
TRBV6-5	12	TRBJ1-5	ASKGAGQGQPQH
TRBV6-1	12	TRBJ1-1	ASSRGQLGTEAF
TRBV7-9	17	TRBJ2-2	ASSLSARGPGLGPGELF
TRBV5-1	13	TRBJ1-3	ASSGQEFSGNTIY
TRBV25-1	12	TRBJ1-1	ASSPQGRGTEAF
TRBV19	9	TRBJ2-3	ATSAADTQY
TRBV11-2	15	TRBJ1-1	ASSTPGQSSAGTEAF
TRBV6-6	12	TRBJ1-3	ASRNQGSSNTIY
TRBV6-5	12	TRBJ1-1	ASSYQGQNTEAF
TRBV21-1	14	TRBJ1-5	ASSLNGRGSRQPQH
TRBV5-1	11	TRBJ2-7	ASSLASGYEQY
TRBV2	10	TRBJ2-5	ASSAGGETQY
TRBV7-9	13	TRBJ1-3	ASRYAGNSGNTIY
TRBV9	12	TRBJ2-5	ASSVAGGEETQY
TRBV6-6	13	TRBJ1-6	ASSYSIDGNSPLH
TRBV7-8	13	NA	ASSLRTGQAYEQY
TRBV7-9	12	TRBJ1-1	ASSTDRGPTEAF
TRBV20-1	9	TRBJ2-1	SASMRHEQF
TRBV5-4	12	TRBJ2-7	ASSESGVPYEQY
TRBV4-3	15	TRBJ1-4	ASSQARGLAFNEKLF
TRBV30	12	TRBJ2-1	AWRGDNSYNEQF
TRBV7-9	13	TRBJ2-3	ASSLAGGSTDTQY
TRBV2	11	TRBJ2-1	ASSERGQNEQF
TRBV27	13	TRBJ2-3	ASSLKGASTDTQY
TRBV6-1	13	TRBJ2-7	ASRRRVGQSYEQY
TRBV6-1	13	TRBJ1-3	ASSAPFSRWTGIY
TRBV6-5	11	TRBJ2-5	ASRSTSQETQY
TRBV6-4	10	TRBJ2-5	AQGGDQETQY
TRBV5-1	12	TRBJ1-6	ASSDRGQDSPLH